One sample yielded the 8 T cell receptor beta chains listed below, sequenced in a study of blood T cell repertoires in COVID-19. Measured with immunoSEQ multiplex PCR; TCRdb has only the in-frame clones, and not every one. The sample lists hundreds of thousands of clones; approximately 86% were seen once. Sequences were obtained from PBMCs or T cells enriched from blood (not recorded which). All receptors derive from a woman aged 40 to 49 with acute COVID-19.

The chain joins TRBV5-1 to TRBJ1-4; 8 bases are shared with TRBD1. V was clipped by 2 bases and J by 8 bases; unmatched bases: 5. The CDR3 runs 14 residues. Per germline, CDR1 SGHRS and CDR2 YFSETQ. Written as DNA, the CDR3 is TGCGCCAGCAGCTTTTCAGGGGGCGACGAAAAACTGTTTTTT. This sequence encodes CASSFSGGDEKLFF. The complete variable domain, with remaining parts taken from reference TRBV5-1 and TRBJ1-4, reads KAGVTQTPRYLIKTRGQQVTLSCSPISGHRSVSWYQQTPGQGLQFLFEYFSETQRNKGNFPGRFSGRQFSNSRSEMNVSTLELGDSALYLCASSFSGGDEKLFFGSGTQLSVL.

This clone was counted a single time. The chain joins TRBV27 to TRBJ1-1, with 9 bases identical to TRBD1. The CDR3 length is 15 residues. CDR1 is MNHEY and CDR2 is SMNVEV in the germline V gene (reference sequence). Trimming took 5 bases from V and 8 from J; bases not matched to a gene: 12. The CDR3 loop is CASSTYRGPGVEAFF. In DNA form, the CDR3 reads TGTGCCAGCAGTACTTACAGGGGGCCCGGAGTCGAAGCTTTCTTT.

The chain combines TRBV24-1 with TRBJ2-2; 9 bases match TRBD1. Germline V gene data show CDR1 as KGHDR and CDR2 as SFDVKD. After removal of 4 bases from V and 3 bases from J, the junction contained 8 bases not matched to a gene. This CDR3 contains 17 residues. The CDR3 reads CATSDPLGQGYTGELFF. The CDR3 coding sequence is TGTGCCACCAGTGACCCATTGGGACAGGGCTACACCGGGGAGCTGTTTTTT.

This chain connects TRBV29-1 to TRBJ1-2; no clear D. Germline V gives CDR1 SQVTM, CDR2 ANQGSEA. CDR3 length equals 13 residues. Trimming took off 3 bases at V and 0 bases at J, with 8 bases between the two ends. This CDR3 reads CSVEGRTNYGYTF. The CDR3 DNA sequence: TGCAGCGTTGAGGGCCGAACTAACTATGGCTACACCTTC.

The chain joins TRBV27 to TRBJ1-2, with D tentatively TRBD1 (6 bases). V dropped 2 bases and J dropped 8 bases, with 12 bases sitting between them. This CDR3 is built from 13 residues. Germline CDR1 MNHEY, CDR2 SMNVEV (reference sequence). In nucleotides, the CDR3 is TGTGCCAGCAGTTTAATCTCAGGGGAAGGCTACACCTTC. This sequence encodes CASSLISGEGYTF.

The chain recombines TRBV5-1 with TRBJ1-2; 7 positions match TRBD1. The V gene's germline CDR1 is SGHRS and CDR2 YFSETQ. V lost 0 bases, J lost 8 bases, and 7 bases stayed unmatched. The CDR3 sequence is 14 residues long. CDR3 coding DNA: TGCGCCAGCAGCTTGGAGGGACAGCCAAGGGGCTACACCTTC. Translation gives CASSLEGQPRGYTF. Full variable domain (rest looked up from reference TRBV5-1 and TRBJ1-2): KAGVTQTPRYLIKTRGQQVTLSCSPISGHRSVSWYQQTPGQGLQFLFEYFSETQRNKGNFPGRFSGRQFSNSRSEMNVSTLELGDSALYLCASSLEGQPRGYTFGSGTRLTVV.

V is TRBV30 and J is TRBJ2-6; TRBD2 aligns across 7 bases. The germline CDR1 and CDR2 sequences are GTSNPN and SVGIG (reference sequence). CDR3 length: 14 residues. The V and J ends lost 5 bases and 0 bases, in that order; junction bases with no gene match: 1. The CDR3 is CAWERGSGANVLTF. CDR3 bases: TGTGCCTGGGAGCGGGGCTCTGGGGCCAACGTCCTGACTTTC.

This clone was seen only once. This chain links TRBV30 with TRBJ2-2; 8 positions agree with TRBD1. The V segment lost 6 bases and the J segment 7 bases; nucleotides outside the gene matches: 10. The CDR3 has 14 amino acids. The V gene's germline CDR1 is GTSNPN and CDR2 SVGIG (reference sequence). The chain's CDR3 is CACTTAGGVGELFF. Written as DNA, the CDR3 is TGTGCCTGCACTACGGCAGGGGGCGTCGGGGAGCTGTTTTTT.